This T cell receptor beta chain came from a study of cytomegalovirus exposure and HLA in healthy donors. Study context: Most donors, 81% of several hundred genotyped, fell in the Caucasian-associated ancestry cluster. Study-wide results and caveats: In a later analysis, HLA-C alleles had the fewest associated TCRs, DRB1 alleles the most. A few CMV-associated chains proved CMV antigen-specific in vitro. When a later analysis was performed, an Asian-associated ancestry cluster reportedly had fewer N-insertions than the approximately 680-donor mean.

The CDR3 is 13 amino acids. V lost 2 bases to trimming and J lost 5 bases, with 9 bases between them. The germline V gene has CDR1 WNHNN and CDR2 SYGVQD (reference sequence). In this sample, this clone turned up once. Its antigen is not known. 60 Vbeta and 13 Jbeta primers were used in PCR. Clones were read by immunoSEQ multiplex PCR, and TCRdb kept only the in-frame ones, dropping some. This sample yields some 130,000 clones, of which 65% to 70% are seen a single time; 1.6% belongs to the top ten. The receptor comes from a human donor in good health. Sequenced material: PBMCs. The chain employs TRBV10-1 and TRBJ1-1; unclear D gene. The CDR3 protein is CASSETRRTEAFF. The CDR3 region has the DNA TGCGCCAGCAGTGAGACCCGGAGGACTGAAGCTTTCTTT.